This T cell receptor beta chain originates from a study of cytomegalovirus exposure and HLA in healthy donors. Researchers ran the PCR with 60 Vbeta and 13 Jbeta primers. The protocol was immunoSEQ multiplex PCR, while the TCRdb copy is restricted to in-frame clones and leaves out a portion. The table has approximately 210,000 clones, roughly 77% seen once. This CDR3 spans 13 amino acids. V dropped 4 bases and J dropped 9; count of bases not matched to a gene: 7. In germline, CDR1 is SGHRS, CDR2 YFSETQ. This sequence originates from a male donor in good health and CMV-seropositive. Material for sequencing was PBMCs. The genes are TRBV5-1 and TRBJ2-1; 7 bases are a match to TRBD2. CDR3 loop: CASSRDYNSEQFF. CDR3 nucleotides: TGCGCCAGCAGCCGGGACTATAATAGTGAGCAGTTCTTC.